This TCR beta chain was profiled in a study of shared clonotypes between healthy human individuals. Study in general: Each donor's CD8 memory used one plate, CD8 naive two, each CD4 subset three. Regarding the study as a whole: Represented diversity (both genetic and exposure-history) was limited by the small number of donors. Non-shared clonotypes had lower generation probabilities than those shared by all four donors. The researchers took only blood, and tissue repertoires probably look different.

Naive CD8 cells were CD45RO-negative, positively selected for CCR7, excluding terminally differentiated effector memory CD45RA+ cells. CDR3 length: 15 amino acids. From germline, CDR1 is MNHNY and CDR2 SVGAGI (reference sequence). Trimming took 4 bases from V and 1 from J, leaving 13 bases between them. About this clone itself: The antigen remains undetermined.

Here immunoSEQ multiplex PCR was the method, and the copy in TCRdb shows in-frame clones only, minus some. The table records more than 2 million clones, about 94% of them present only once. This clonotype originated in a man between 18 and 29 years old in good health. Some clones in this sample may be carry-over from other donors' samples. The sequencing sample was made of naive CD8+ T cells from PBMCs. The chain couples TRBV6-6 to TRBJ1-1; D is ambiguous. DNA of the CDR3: TGTGCCAGCAGTTCGGTGGTTGGCAGGAACACTGAAGCTTTCTTT. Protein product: CASSSVVGRNTEAFF.